Presented here are 21 T cell receptor beta chains from one specimen sequenced in a study of radiation and T cells in renal cell carcinoma. Described time point: baseline pretreatment blood. Documented treatment: 15 Gy SBRT to primary tumor, nephrectomy 4 weeks later. TCRdb keeps only in-frame clones here, not all; method: immunoSEQ multiplex PCR. The sample yields about 160,000 clones, approximately 90% seen once. The sample in question was blood, obtained from a patient whose treatment included radiotherapy and nephrectomy. The receptors were gathered from a woman aged 70-85 years with renal cell carcinoma.

The chain recombines TRBV6-5 with TRBJ2-7, with TRBD2 matching 13 bases. V gave up 6 bases and J gave up 2 bases; unmatched junction bases: 1. Germline CDR1 is MNHEY and CDR2 is SVGAGI. CDR3 length equals 14 residues. CDR3 in amino acids: CASSTSGGAYEQYF. In DNA, the CDR3 is TGTGCCAGCAGCACTAGCGGGGGGGCCTACGAGCAGTACTTC.

This clone was detected only a few times. V and J are TRBV30 and TRBJ2-5; possible D gene TRBD2, 6 bases. V lost 4 bases, J lost 3 bases, and 21 bases lay in between. The CDR3 is 16 amino acids. In germline, CDR1 is GTSNPN, CDR2 SVGIG (reference sequence). DNA of the CDR3: TGTGCCTGGAAGGACGGCTCTAGCGAGAAAAAAGAGACCCAGTACTTC. Its protein product is CAWKDGSSEKKETQYF.

The chain carries TRBV5-1 and TRBJ2-1, with D hard to call. The CDR3 has 13 amino acids. Germline CDR1 reads SGHRS; CDR2 reads YFSETQ. Trimming removed 0 bases from V and 6 bases from J, with 7 bases in between. Here the CDR3 DNA reads TGCGCCAGCAGCTTGGTTGACGGCAATGAGCAGTTCTTC. It is translated as CASSLVDGNEQFF.

The chain couples TRBV6-5 to TRBJ1-5; tentatively, D is TRBD1 (6 bases). The CDR3 consists of 15 residues. The V end was cut by 6 bases, the J end by 0 bases, with 12 bases between. Germline V lookup: CDR1 MNHEY, CDR2 SVGAGI. As DNA, the CDR3 is TGTGCCAGCAGCCTCCAGGGGAATAGCAATCAGCCCCAGCATTTT. Protein product: CASSLQGNSNQPQHF.

The CDR3 is CASSPRLAASFSYEQYF. The CDR3 nucleotides are TGTGCCAGCAGTCCACGACTAGCGGCATCCTTCTCCTACGAGCAGTACTTC. This chain connects TRBV27 to TRBJ2-7, with 9 positions matching TRBD2. Germline V gene data show CDR1 as MNHEY and CDR2 as SMNVEV (reference sequence). With V trimmed by 5 bases and J by 0 bases, 11 bases remained unmatched. The CDR3 extends over 17 amino acids.

This clone was detected once. The gene calls are TRBV4-3 and TRBJ2-7; 7 bases align to TRBD1. Germline CDR1 and CDR2: LGHNA and YSLEER. CDR3 length: 15 amino acids. The ends lost 4 bases at V and 0 bases at J; junction bases unmatched: 6. This chain's CDR3 is CASSLRQGRSYEQYF. CDR3 DNA: TGCGCCAGCAGCCTACGACAGGGACGCTCCTACGAGCAGTACTTC.

The rearrangement links TRBV15 to TRBJ2-3, with 13 bases identical to TRBD2. Trimming removed 1 base from V and 6 bases from J; junction bases left unmatched: 7. Looked up from germline, CDR1 is LNHNV and CDR2 is YYDKDF (reference sequence). The CDR3 length is 17 residues. The CDR3 region is CATSRGTSGGSLDTQYF. CDR3 nucleotides: TGTGCCACCAGCAGAGGGACTAGCGGGGGTTCTTTGGATACGCAGTATTTT. The entire variable domain, with the rest obtained from reference TRBV15 and TRBJ2-3, is as follows: DAMVIQNPRYQVTQFGKPVTLSCSQTLNHNVMYWYQQKSSQAPKLLFHYYDKDFNNEADTPDNFQSRRPNTSFCFLDIRSPGLGDTAMYLCATSRGTSGGSLDTQYFGPGTRLTVL.

The rearrangement joins TRBV13 to TRBJ1-1; no definite D call. The CDR3 is 15 residues long. V gave up 1 base and J gave up 4 bases, with 13 bases separating them. Germline V lookup: CDR1 PRHDT, CDR2 FYEKMQ (reference sequence). Here the CDR3 DNA reads TGTGCCAGCAGCTTAGAGGTCGGGGTCAGCACTGAAGCTTTCTTT. Protein: CASSLEVGVSTEAFF.

This clone appeared once. The rearrangement links TRBV10-3 to TRBJ1-6; 10 nucleotides align to TRBD1. There are 12 residues in the CDR3. V lost 5 bases and J lost 13; bases outside the gene matches: 2. Germline lookup yields CDR1 ENHRY and CDR2 SYGVKD. The CDR3 DNA reads TGTGCCATCAGTCCGGGACAGGGGCCCCTCCACTTT. This gives the protein CAISPGQGPLHF.

The count of this clone is one. This chain links TRBV7-8 with TRBJ2-5; 8 nucleotides agree with TRBD2. V lost 0 bases, J lost 5 bases, and 5 bases stayed unmatched. This CDR3 spans 15 amino acids. Looked up from germline, CDR1 is SGHVS and CDR2 is FQNEAQ. The CDR3 is CASSLAGGTRETQYF. The DNA of the CDR3 is TGTGCCAGCAGCTTAGCGGGGGGGACTAGGGAGACCCAGTACTTC.

The chain combines TRBV5-1 with TRBJ1-6, with D perhaps TRBD1 (5 bases). There are 19 residues in the CDR3. The V end was cut by 4 bases, the J end by 0 bases, with 20 bases between. Germline V gene lookup returns CDR1 SGHRS and CDR2 YFSETQ. For the CDR3, the DNA is TGCGCCAGCAGCCCGGAGGCAGGGTTTTCCAGCTCCTATAATTCACCCCTCCACTTT. Translated, it gives CASSPEAGFSSSYNSPLHF.

This clone was found a few times. This chain links TRBV30 with TRBJ1-2; D may be TRBD1 (5 bases). The CDR3 totals 13 residues. Trimming stripped 2 bases from V and 8 bases from J, with 15 bases between. Germline lookup yields CDR1 GTSNPN and CDR2 SVGIG (reference sequence). Here the CDR3 DNA reads TGTGCCTGGAGTAACGGGGCAGGAAAGGGCTACACCTTC. Translated, it gives CAWSNGAGKGYTF.

The rearrangement joins TRBV6-1 to TRBJ1-2; TRBD1 matches 11 bases. Germline CDR1 is MNHNS and CDR2 is SASEGT. After removal of 6 bases from V and 8 bases from J, the junction contained 8 bases not matched to a gene. The CDR3 covers 14 residues. For the CDR3, the DNA is TGTGCCAGCAGACAGGACAGGGGGCAAGGCGGCTACACCTTC. It codes for CASRQDRGQGGYTF.

The rearrangement joins TRBV25-1 to TRBJ1-5; TRBD1 is a possible D gene (5 bases). The CDR3 is made up of 14 amino acids. Germline CDR1 is MGHDK and CDR2 is SYGVNS. Trimming left V 4 bases short and J 0 bases short, with 7 bases between. The CDR3, as DNA: TGTGCCAGCAGTGGGGGGGGTAGCAATCAGCCCCAGCATTTT. Its protein product is CASSGGGSNQPQHF. The full variable domain, in which reference TRBV25-1 and TRBJ1-5 provide the parts outside the CDR3, is EADIYQTPRYLVIGTGKKITLECSQTMGHDKMYWYQQDPGMELHLIHYSYGVNSTEKGDLSSESTVSRIRTEHFPLTLESARPSHTSQYLCASSGGGSNQPQHFGDGTRLSIL.

As DNA, the CDR3 is TGCAGCGCCCCCGGACAGGGCCCAGATACGCAGTATTTT. It translates to CSAPGQGPDTQYF. The chain recombines TRBV29-1 with TRBJ2-3, with 8 nucleotides matching TRBD1. The length of the CDR3 is 13 residues. CDR1 is SQVTM and CDR2 is ANQGSEA in the germline V gene. The V gene end was trimmed by 7 bases and the J gene end by 4 bases; junction bases not matched to a gene: 7.

CDR3 sequence: CASSQGLAGNEQYF. CDR3 nucleotide sequence: TGTGCCAGCTCACAAGGACTAGCGGGCAACGAGCAGTACTTC. This chain links TRBV18 with TRBJ2-7; the match to TRBD2 covers 11 bases. The CDR3 runs to 14 residues. Germline V lookup: CDR1 KGHSH, CDR2 LQKENI. V shed 4 bases and J 5 bases; nucleotides not matched to a gene: 4.

Comments on this clone: This specimen includes other DNA sequences encoding the same CDR3. The rearrangement links TRBV5-4 to TRBJ2-3; TRBD1 matches 7 bases. This CDR3 has 14 amino acids. V was clipped by 4 bases and J by 13 bases; unmatched bases: 15. Germline CDR1 reads SGHNT; CDR2 reads YYREEE (reference sequence). CDR3 bases: TGTGCCAGCAGCCTGTCAGTAGGGGGCGGCTTTAAGTATTTT. This encodes CASSLSVGGGFKYF.

The CDR3 DNA is TGCGCCAGCAGCCAAGATTGGGGGGCAGCCTACGAGCAGTACTTC. Translation: CASSQDWGAAYEQYF. This chain connects TRBV4-3 to TRBJ2-7; D may correspond to TRBD1 or TRBD2 (6 bases each). This CDR3 region has 15 residues. V was pared by 0 bases and J by 2 bases, with 11 bases between. Germline CDR1 and CDR2: LGHNA and YSLEER.

This clone came up a few times. The V and J genes are TRBV9 and TRBJ1-6; maybe TRBD1 (6 bases). The CDR3 is 15 amino acids. CDR1 and CDR2 (germline): SGDLS, YYNGEE. V lost 3 bases, J lost 6 bases, and 13 bases lay in between. The chain's CDR3 is CASSATGSRNSPLHF. Written as DNA, the CDR3 is TGTGCCAGCAGCGCCACAGGGTCCCGTAATTCACCCCTCCACTTT.

This clone showed up just a few times. V gene TRBV6-1 combines with J gene TRBJ1-1; 7 bases match TRBD1. The CDR3 is 13 residues long. The V gene end was trimmed by 6 bases and the J gene end by 2 bases; junction bases not matched to a gene: 3. Germline CDR1 is MNHNS and CDR2 is SASEGT. The CDR3 region has the DNA TGTGCCAGCAGCGGACAGGCTAACACTGAAGCTTTCTTT. Protein: CASSGQANTEAFF.

The V call is TRBV6-5, the J call TRBJ2-7; 12 bases match TRBD2. The junction had 7 bases not matched to a gene; V was cut back by 6 bases and J by 7 bases. CDR1 is MNHEY and CDR2 is SVGAGI in the germline V gene. The CDR3 consists of 14 residues. CDR3 loop: CASRSSGGAGEQYF. Written as DNA, the CDR3 is TGTGCCAGCAGGTCTAGCGGGGGGGCCGGGGAGCAGTACTTC.